Below are 11 T cell receptor beta chains sequenced from a single sample in a study of blood T cells in healthy people across ages. It was with a sample-barcoded 5' primer and a J-beta primer mix that a second PCR of about 7 to 12 cycles was run. From the 5' RACE reads, TCRdb called clonotypes with MiXCR, one entry per CDR3 protein. Here the sample spans approximately 1.5 million distinct CDR3 sequences, almost 35% being singletons. Material: blood. The source of these receptors is a woman between 25 and 40 years old in good health.

Worth noting for this clonotype: A much larger clonotype is one base distant, so this may be a read error. The chain joins TRBV6-5 to TRBJ1-5; D unresolved. The V gene lost 2 bases and the J gene lost 6 bases, with 8 bases spanning the gap. The CDR3 contains 13 residues. Looked up from germline, CDR1 is MNHEY and CDR2 is SVGAGI. The chain's CDR3 is CASSYGMGQPQHF. Here the CDR3 DNA reads TGTGCCAGCAGTTACGGGATGGGTCAGCCCCAGCATTTT.

Here the CDR3 DNA reads TGCAGTGCTAGAGGACAAGTTAGAACCTACGAGCAGTACTTC. Amino acid sequence: CSARGQVRTYEQYF. The genes are TRBV20-1 and TRBJ2-7; unclear D gene. Germline CDR1 is DFQATT and CDR2 is SNEGSKA (reference sequence). V dropped 1 base and J dropped 2 bases, with 12 bases sitting between them. The CDR3 extends over 14 amino acids.

The J gene is TRBJ2-1, the V gene TRBV9, with 8 nucleotides matching TRBD1. The CDR3 extends over 18 amino acids. Germline CDR1 and CDR2: SGDLS and YYNGEE. The V segment lost 3 bases and the J segment 3 bases; nucleotides outside the gene matches: 14. The CDR3 DNA follows: TGTGCCAGCAGCGGAACGAAACAGGGGGGTCTTTTCTACAATGAGCAGTTCTTC. It encodes CASSGTKQGGLFYNEQFF.

This chain joins TRBV14 and TRBJ2-7; D call uncertain. The V end lost 1 base, the J end lost 0 bases, and 10 bases lay between the germline ends. CDR3 length: 15 amino acids. Germline V gene lookup returns CDR1 SGHDN and CDR2 FVKESK. In DNA, the CDR3 is TGTGCCAGCAGCCAAGCTAATCCGAGCTCCTACGAGCAGTACTTC. Its translation is CASSQANPSSYEQYF.

The rearrangement joins TRBV4-1 to TRBJ2-5; D may be TRBD1 (7 bases). Trimming shortened V by 4 bases and J by 3 bases, and 18 bases separated the two germline ends. Looked up from germline, CDR1 is MGHRA and CDR2 is YSYEKL. This CDR3 has 16 amino acids. CDR3 in amino acids: CASSRSQGQREETQYF. CDR3 nucleotide sequence: TGCGCCAGCAGCCGATCCCAGGGACAGCGGGAAGAGACCCAGTACTTC.

In its sample, this clonotype was seen many times. V usage is TRBV20-1 and J usage is TRBJ2-1, with D maybe TRBD2 (6 bases). V dropped 6 bases and J dropped 8 bases, with 17 bases sitting between them. Germline CDR1 is DFQATT and CDR2 is SNEGSKA (reference sequence). There are 13 residues in the CDR3. CDR3 bases: TGCAGTGCAGATGTAAACCCTAGCGATGAGCAGTTCTTC. Protein: CSADVNPSDEQFF.

This clonotype has just a few counts. A read error may account for a junction end that differs from germline. V and J are TRBV5-1 and TRBJ2-5, with 9 positions matching TRBD1. Germline CDR1 reads SGHRS; CDR2 reads YFSETQ. The CDR3 loop spans 18 amino acids. The CDR3 protein is CASSHGTGILADQEAQYF. The DNA of the CDR3 is TGCGCCAGCAGCCACGGGACAGGGATATTGGCCGATCAAGAGGCCCAGTACTTC.

The rearrangement uses TRBV5-1 and TRBJ1-6, with 8 positions matching TRBD1. V was pared by 4 bases and J by 7 bases, with 4 bases of the junction left unmatched. The germline CDR1 and CDR2 sequences are SGHRS and YFSETQ. The CDR3 is 14 residues long. CDR3 nucleotide sequence: TGCGCCAGCAGCGTGGACAGGGTCAATTCACCCCTCCACTTT. Residues: CASSVDRVNSPLHF.

This clonotype was seen a single time. The V and J genes are TRBV5-5 and TRBJ1-2, with D perhaps TRBD1 (5 bases). CDR1 and CDR2 from the germline V gene are SGHKS and YYEKEE (reference sequence). V lost 4 bases and J 0 bases, leaving 16 bases between the germline ends. This CDR3 region has 16 residues. This CDR3 reads CASSNGAEEANYGYTF. In DNA, the CDR3 is TGTGCCAGCAGCAACGGGGCTGAGGAGGCTAACTATGGCTACACCTTC.

V and J are TRBV12-5 and TRBJ2-1; a possible D gene is TRBD2 (6 bases). Germline V gives CDR1 LGHNT, CDR2 FRNRAP. The CDR3 spans 13 residues. V was cut by 2 bases and J by 7 bases, with 9 bases left in between. The CDR3, as DNA: TGTGCTAGTGGTTTGTCGAGCGGGAATGAGCAGTTCTTC. It is translated as CASGLSSGNEQFF.

DNA of the CDR3: TGTGCCAGCAGACCAATAGTGCGCACAGATACGCAGTATTTT. Protein: CASRPIVRTDTQYF. The V call is TRBV28, the J call TRBJ2-3; D gene uncertain. V was pared by 6 bases and J by 1 base, with 11 bases between. Germline V CDR1 and CDR2: MDHEN, SYDVKM. The CDR3 runs 14 residues.